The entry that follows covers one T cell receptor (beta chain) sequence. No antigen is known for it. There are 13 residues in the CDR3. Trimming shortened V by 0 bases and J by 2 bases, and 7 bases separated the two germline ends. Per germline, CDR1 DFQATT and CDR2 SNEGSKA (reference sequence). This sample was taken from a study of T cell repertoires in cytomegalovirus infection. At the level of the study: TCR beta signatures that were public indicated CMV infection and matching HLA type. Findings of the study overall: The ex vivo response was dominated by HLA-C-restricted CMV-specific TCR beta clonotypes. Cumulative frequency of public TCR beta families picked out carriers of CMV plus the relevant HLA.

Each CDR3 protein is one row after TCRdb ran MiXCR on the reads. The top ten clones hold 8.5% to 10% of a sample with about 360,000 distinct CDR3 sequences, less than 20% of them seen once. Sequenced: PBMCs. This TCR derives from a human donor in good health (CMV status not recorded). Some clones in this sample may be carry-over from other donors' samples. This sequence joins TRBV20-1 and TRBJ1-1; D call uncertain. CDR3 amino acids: CSAREELNTEAFF. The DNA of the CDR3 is TGCAGTGCTAGAGAGGAACTAAACACTGAAGCTTTCTTT.